This T cell receptor (beta chain) came from a study of blood T cell repertoires in COVID-19. Study-level background: The cDNA or gDNA used as material had been derived from T cells, B-cell-depleted T cells, or PBMCs.

Study processing details: Amplification with reference gene primers provided the estimates of nucleated cell counts. TCRdb's table, derived via immunoSEQ multiplex PCR, lists solely in-frame clones and lacks some. D and trimming come from the DNA, and the V and J calls and clone size come from that table. The sample records under 300,000 clones, around 85% being singletons. Trimming cost V 0 bases and J 5 bases, with 7 bases left between them. Germline CDR1 SEHNR, CDR2 FQNEAQ (reference sequence). The CDR3 consists of 13 residues. The clonotype originates from a woman in her twenties or thirties with COVID-19, enrolled during active disease. Sequencing used peripheral blood. The J gene is TRBJ1-1, the V gene TRBV7-9; TRBD1 might be the D (5 bases). The CDR3 bases are TGTGCCAGCAGCTTAGCGGAGGGGACTGAAGCTTTCTTT. Amino acids: CASSLAEGTEAFF.